This entry lists 4 T cell receptor beta chains sequenced from one sample in a study of T cell responses to AZD1222 COVID-19 vaccine. Assay used: immunoSEQ multiplex PCR; TCRdb lists only in-frame clones, some missing. The sample consists of around 140,000 clones, more than 80% of them appearing once. The specimen comprised peripheral blood, sampled on day 0 of AZD1222 vaccination. These receptors all stem from an adult in good health.

This chain connects TRBV6-5 to TRBJ1-4; no firm D call. Germline V CDR1 and CDR2: MNHEY, SVGAGI. Trimming cost V 4 bases and J 3 bases, with 9 bases left between them. CDR3 length: 14 residues. The CDR3 coding sequence is TGTGCCAGCAGTTTTTCAGGTGCTAATGAAAAACTGTTTTTT. Translating it yields CASSFSGANEKLFF.

The CDR3 reads CASSLGLAVYNEQFF. Written as DNA, the CDR3 is TGTGCCAGCAGCCTGGGACTAGCGGTCTACAATGAGCAGTTCTTC. This chain links TRBV7-9 with TRBJ2-1; TRBD2 agrees at 11 bases. Looked up from germline, CDR1 is SEHNR and CDR2 is FQNEAQ (reference sequence). The CDR3 consists of 15 residues. V was pared by 5 bases and J by 3 bases, with 3 bases of the junction left unmatched.

The J gene is TRBJ1-5, the V gene TRBV6-2 or TRBV6-3; weak D call: TRBD1 (5 bases). The CDR3 totals 16 residues. Germline assignment: CDR1 MNHEY and CDR2 SVGEGT. V was cut by 0 bases and J by 0 bases, with 9 bases left in between. CDR3 DNA sequence: TGTGCCAGCAGTTACTCGGGAGGGGATAGCAATCAGCCCCAGCATTTT. Amino acids: CASSYSGGDSNQPQHF.

The V gene is TRBV11-2, the J gene TRBJ2-7; D may be TRBD1 (6 bases). Germline CDR1 is SGHAT and CDR2 is FQNNGV. The CDR3 covers 14 residues. V lost 5 bases and J 2 bases, leaving 13 bases between the germline ends. As DNA, the CDR3 is TGTGCCAGCAGCGCCGACAGGAAAACCTACGAGCAGTACTTC. Translation gives CASSADRKTYEQYF.